What follows is one T cell receptor (beta chain) and its context. The antigen is not known. Primers: 60 Vbeta forward and 13 Jbeta reverse. Original processing methods: Around 80 million unique TCR beta chains, around 10 million of them shared, were counted by a later analysis. The data were produced by immunoSEQ multiplex PCR, yet TCRdb's version contains in-frame clones alone and is incomplete. V, J and clone size derive from that table, while D and trimming were established from the DNA sequence. The table has more than 85,000 clones, around 78% seen once. These data belong to a study of cytomegalovirus exposure and HLA in healthy donors. Unrecorded immune exposure was likely among donors, who were nominally healthy when sampled. Germline V gene lookup returns CDR1 LNHDA and CDR2 SQIVND (reference sequence). With 7 bases clipped from V and 2 bases from J, the junction kept 6 bases outside the gene matches. The CDR3 is 15 residues long.

The study, taken as a whole, reports: For TCR beta chains, V- and J-gene trimming was later linked to a missense DCLRE1C variant. Usually a TCR sequence was rare, but some public TCRs were found in many donors.

This chain uses TRBV19 with TRBJ2-5, with TRBD2 matching 11 bases. Sequenced material: PBMCs. This clonotype was sampled from a male donor in good health and CMV-seronegative. The CDR3 region is CASTPLAGDQETQYF. In DNA form, the CDR3 reads TGTGCCAGTACCCCACTAGCGGGAGATCAAGAGACCCAGTACTTC.